This section outlines one T cell receptor beta chain sequence together with its context. These data originate in a study of blood T cell repertoires in COVID-19. Across the study: The samples span acute and convalescent COVID-19 from the United States, Italy and Spain. Sources were T cells, B-cell-depleted T cells, or PBMCs; the material itself was cDNA or gDNA.

Germline CDR1 MGHRA, CDR2 YSYEKL. This CDR3 spans 17 amino acids. J gave up 0 bases and V 4 bases, and 9 bases lay outside the gene matches. Profiled with immunoSEQ multiplex PCR; TCRdb holds only in-frame clones, not every one. The sample gives roughly 99,000 clones, approximately 89% of which show up once; 6.8% is in the top ten. The sequencing sample was made of peripheral blood. The rearrangement uses TRBV4-1 and TRBJ2-7, with 10 bases that match TRBD2. The TCR was taken from a man over 45 with active or convalescent COVID-19. The CDR3 DNA reads TGCGCCAGCAGCCTGTCGGGACTAGCGAGGAGCTCCTACGAGCAGTACTTC. Translating it yields CASSLSGLARSSYEQYF.